Described below is a single T cell receptor (beta chain) sequence and its context. This sample is part of a study of blood T cell repertoires in COVID-19. Participant-given clinical history determined each cohort assignment. How the authors handled the data: Estimation of nucleated cell counts relied on the amplification of reference gene primers. Generated by immunoSEQ multiplex PCR, the TCRdb table keeps only in-frame clones and is missing some. That table gives V, J and clone size, and the DNA gave D and trimming. The sample has more than 250,000 clones, 70% to 90% seen once. The source of this sequence is a woman in her twenties or thirties who had recovered from COVID-19. Sample: PBMCs or T cells enriched from blood (not recorded which).

CDR3: CASSKQPLGTGGPYEQYF. CDR3 in DNA: TGTGCCAGCAGTAAGCAACCCTTAGGGACAGGGGGTCCCTACGAGCAGTACTTC. This chain connects TRBV6-2 or TRBV6-3 to TRBJ2-7, with TRBD1 matching over 11 bases. CDR3 length equals 18 residues. Trimming at V came to 5 bases and at J to 2 bases, leaving 14 bases not matched to a gene. Germline loops: CDR1 MNHEY, CDR2 SVGEGT.